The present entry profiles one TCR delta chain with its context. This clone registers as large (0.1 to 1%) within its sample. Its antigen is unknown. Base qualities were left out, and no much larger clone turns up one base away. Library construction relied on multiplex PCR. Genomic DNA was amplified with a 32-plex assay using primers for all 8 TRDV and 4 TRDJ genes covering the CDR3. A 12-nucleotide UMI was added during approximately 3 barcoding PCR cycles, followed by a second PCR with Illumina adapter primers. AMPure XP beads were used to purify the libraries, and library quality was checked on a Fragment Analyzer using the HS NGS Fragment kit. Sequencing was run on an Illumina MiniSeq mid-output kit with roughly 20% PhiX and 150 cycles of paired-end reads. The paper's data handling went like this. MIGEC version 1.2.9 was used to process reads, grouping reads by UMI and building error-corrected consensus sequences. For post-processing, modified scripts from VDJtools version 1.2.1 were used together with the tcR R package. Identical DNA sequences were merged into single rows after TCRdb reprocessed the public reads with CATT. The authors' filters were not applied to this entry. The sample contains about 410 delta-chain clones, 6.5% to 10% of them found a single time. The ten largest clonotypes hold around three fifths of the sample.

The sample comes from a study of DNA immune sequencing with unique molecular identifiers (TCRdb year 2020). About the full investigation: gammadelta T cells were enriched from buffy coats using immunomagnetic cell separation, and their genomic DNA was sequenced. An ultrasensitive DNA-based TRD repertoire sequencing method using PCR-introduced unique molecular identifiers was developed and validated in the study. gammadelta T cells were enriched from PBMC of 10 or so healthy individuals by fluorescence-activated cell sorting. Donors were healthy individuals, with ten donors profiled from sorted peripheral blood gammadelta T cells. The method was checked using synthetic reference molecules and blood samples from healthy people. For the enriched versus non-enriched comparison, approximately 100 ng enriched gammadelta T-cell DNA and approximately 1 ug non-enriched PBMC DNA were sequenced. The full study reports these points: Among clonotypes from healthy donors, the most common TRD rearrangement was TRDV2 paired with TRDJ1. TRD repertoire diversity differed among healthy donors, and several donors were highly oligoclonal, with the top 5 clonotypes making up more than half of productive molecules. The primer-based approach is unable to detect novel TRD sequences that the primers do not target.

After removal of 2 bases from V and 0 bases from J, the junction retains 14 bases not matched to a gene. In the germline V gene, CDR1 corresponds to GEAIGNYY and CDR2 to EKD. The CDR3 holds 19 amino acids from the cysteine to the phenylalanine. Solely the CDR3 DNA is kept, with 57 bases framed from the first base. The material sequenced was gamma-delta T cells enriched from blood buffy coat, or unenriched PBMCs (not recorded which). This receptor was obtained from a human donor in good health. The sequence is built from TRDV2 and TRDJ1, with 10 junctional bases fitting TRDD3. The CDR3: CACDNLSDGGYMYTDKLIF. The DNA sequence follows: TGTGCCTGTGACAACCTTAGCGATGGGGGATACATGTACACCGATAAACTCATCTTT.